This is a list of T cell receptor beta chains from one sample in a study of shared clonotypes between healthy human individuals. Using immunoSEQ multiplex PCR, the repertoire was profiled, and TCRdb retains in-frame clones only, with some absent. This sample yields about 2,100,000 clones, of which 93% are seen a single time; around 1.7% belongs to the top ten. The material sequenced was naive CD8+ T cells from PBMCs. These receptors were taken from a man aged 18 to 29 in good health. Some clones in this sample may be carry-over from other donors' samples. Each CDR3 is given with its conserved first and last residue. Fields, in order: clone size, J gene, D gene, V gene, CDR3 protein, CDR3 DNA. D genes are given only for firm matches. Where a row states a size, it is once, few, many or the class of an expanded clone; other rows omit it.

. | TRBJ1-2 | TRBD1 | TRBV14 | CASSPGQGVYGYTF | TGTGCCAGCAGCCCCGGACAGGGAGTTTATGGCTACACCTTC
. | TRBJ2-7 | . | TRBV6-1 | CASKIRGLSSYEQYF | TGTGCCAGCAAAATCAGGGGCCTTAGCTCCTACGAGCAGTACTTC
. | TRBJ2-7 | TRBD1 | TRBV9 | CASSEGQGVSHEQYF | TGTGCCAGCAGCGAGGGACAGGGAGTTTCCCACGAGCAGTACTTC
. | TRBJ2-3 | . | TRBV27 | CASSLLLVGASDSTDTQYF | TGTGCCAGCAGTTTACTTCTGGTTGGGGCTAGCGATAGCACAGATACGCAGTATTTT
. | TRBJ2-7 | TRBD2 | TRBV27 | CASSWTSGNYEQYF | TGTGCCAGCAGTTGGACTAGCGGAAACTACGAGCAGTACTTC
. | TRBJ1-1 | . | TRBV10-2 | CASSGLFRTNTEAFF | TGCGCCAGCAGTGGACTTTTTCGAACCAACACTGAAGCTTTCTTT
. | TRBJ1-2 | TRBD1 | TRBV20-1 | CSAGQGYGYTF | TGCAGCGCAGGACAGGGGTATGGCTACACCTTC
. | TRBJ2-3 | TRBD2 | TRBV6-5 | CASSWASGSGDTQYF | TGTGCCAGCTCCTGGGCTAGCGGGAGTGGAGATACGCAGTATTTT
. | TRBJ1-2 | TRBD1 | TRBV9 | CASSVTGGFGYTF | TGTGCCAGCAGCGTTACAGGGGGTTTTGGCTACACCTTC
once | TRBJ2-3 | TRBD2 | TRBV7-9 | CASSSGREVADTQYF | TGTGCCAGCAGCTCAGGGCGGGAGGTTGCAGATACGCAGTATTTT
. | TRBJ2-5 | . | TRBV15 | CATSSPPSETQYF | TGTGCCACCAGCAGCCCCCCTTCTGAGACCCAGTACTTC
. | TRBJ2-3 | . | TRBV28 | CASRAEISYTDTQYF | TGTGCCAGCAGAGCCGAAATTTCCTACACAGATACGCAGTATTTT
. | TRBJ2-5 | TRBD2 | TRBV5-1 | CASSPRTSGYQETQYF | TGCGCCAGCAGCCCGCGGACTAGCGGGTACCAAGAGACCCAGTACTTC
. | TRBJ1-1 | TRBD1 | TRBV9 | CASSAPQGAGTEAFF | TGTGCCAGCAGCGCCCCACAGGGGGCGGGTACTGAAGCTTTCTTT
. | TRBJ1-1 | . | TRBV28 | CASSLVWGKNTEAFF | TGTGCCAGCAGTTTGGTGTGGGGGAAGAACACTGAAGCTTTCTTT
. | TRBJ2-1 | TRBD2 | TRBV7-3 | CASSPTGLAVSSYNEQFF | TGTGCCAGCAGCCCCACGGGACTAGCGGTGAGCTCCTACAATGAGCAGTTCTTC
. | TRBJ2-1 | . | TRBV7-9 | CASALAYNEQFF | TGTGCCAGCGCTTTAGCTTACAATGAGCAGTTCTTC
. | TRBJ1-1 | . | TRBV10-3 | CAISEGINTEAFF | TGTGCCATCAGTGAAGGGATCAACACTGAAGCTTTCTTT
. | TRBJ2-5 | TRBD2 | TRBV5-5 | CASSLRTSIEGTQYF | TGTGCCAGCAGCTTACGGACTAGCATAGAAGGGACCCAGTACTTC
. | TRBJ2-7 | . | TRBV30 | CAWSVTQGGEQYF | TGTGCCTGGAGTGTTACACAGGGCGGAGAGCAGTACTTC
. | TRBJ2-3 | TRBD2 | TRBV27 | CASRQVRLASTDTQYF | TGTGCCAGCCGACAGGTGAGACTAGCGAGCACAGATACGCAGTATTTT
. | TRBJ1-1 | . | TRBV5-1 | CASSYVPAATEAFF | TGCGCCAGCAGCTATGTCCCCGCGGCCACTGAAGCTTTCTTT
. | TRBJ2-7 | TRBD1 | TRBV10-3 | CAISRRDGTGKSYEQYF | TGTGCCATCAGTCGAAGGGACGGGACAGGAAAATCCTACGAGCAGTACTTC
. | TRBJ2-7 | TRBD1 | TRBV27 | CASRDRGPYEQYF | TGTGCCAGCCGGGACAGGGGGCCCTACGAGCAGTACTTC
. | TRBJ2-5 | . | TRBV15 | CATSRERGNQETQYF | TGTGCCACCAGCAGAGAACGCGGGAATCAAGAGACCCAGTACTTC
. | TRBJ1-1 | . | TRBV4-1 | CASSQDRVNTEAFF | TGCGCCAGCAGCCAAGATCGTGTGAACACTGAAGCTTTCTTT
. | TRBJ2-7 | TRBD2 | TRBV4-1 | CASSQGASGYEQYF | TGCGCCAGCAGCCAAGGGGCTAGCGGATACGAGCAGTACTTC
. | TRBJ1-1 | TRBD1 | TRBV7-2 | CASSPRQGPHTEAFF | TGTGCCAGCAGCCCGCGACAGGGCCCACACACTGAAGCTTTCTTT
. | TRBJ1-1 | . | TRBV5-1 | CASSWKTALNTEAFF | TGCGCCAGCAGCTGGAAGACGGCCCTGAACACTGAAGCTTTCTTT
. | TRBJ2-7 | TRBD2 | TRBV4-2 | CASSQDPSGSRPSYEQYF | TGTGCCAGCAGCCAAGATCCTAGCGGGAGTCGCCCTTCCTACGAGCAGTACTTC
. | TRBJ1-2 | . | TRBV2 | CASSVKGVHYGYTF | TGTGCCAGCAGTGTGAAGGGGGTCCACTATGGCTACACCTTC
once | TRBJ2-1 | TRBD2 | TRBV5-1 | CASRPFTSGPNNEQFF | TGCGCCAGCAGACCCTTCACTAGCGGGCCTAACAATGAGCAGTTCTTC
. | TRBJ1-1 | . | TRBV5-5 | CASSLGWIEAFF | TGTGCCAGCAGCTTGGGGTGGATTGAAGCTTTCTTT
. | TRBJ2-3 | TRBD2 | TRBV28 | CASSLSVAGGTDTQYF | TGTGCCAGCAGTTTATCGGTAGCGGGAGGAACAGATACGCAGTATTTT
. | TRBJ2-5 | . | TRBV6-1 | CATAAPQYF | TGTGCCACCGCGGCACCCCAGTACTTC
. | TRBJ2-7 | . | TRBV4-1 | CASSQGPGVPYEQYF | TGCGCCAGCAGCCAAGGTCCGGGAGTTCCCTACGAGCAGTACTTC
. | TRBJ2-7 | . | TRBV5-1 | CASSLGVSEQYF | TGCGCCAGCAGCCTAGGGGTTTCCGAGCAGTACTTC
. | TRBJ2-2 | TRBD2 | TRBV27 | CASSLLGGTGELFF | TGTGCCAGCAGTTTATTGGGGGGGACCGGGGAGCTGTTTTTT
. | TRBJ2-7 | . | TRBV29-1 | CSVTTFYEQYF | TGCAGCGTTACGACTTTTTACGAGCAGTACTTC
. | TRBJ2-3 | TRBD2 | TRBV30 | CAWSEAGVLIPTDTQYF | TGTGCCTGGAGCGAAGCGGGAGTCCTAATACCCACAGATACGCAGTATTTT
. | TRBJ1-5 | . | TRBV27 | CASSPGRGRQPQHF | TGTGCCAGCAGTCCCGGTAGGGGCCGCCAGCCCCAGCATTTT